The clone carrying this T cell receptor (beta chain) has just one count. The antigen is not known. The sample comes from a study of shared clonotypes between healthy human individuals. General study points: Researchers sampled only blood; tissue repertoires likely differ.

Clones were read by immunoSEQ multiplex PCR, and TCRdb kept only the in-frame ones, dropping some. The sample has a few hundred thousand clones; about 96% are singletons. This CDR3 has 14 residues. V lost 4 bases to trimming and J lost 9 bases, with 16 bases between them. Germline V gene sequence: CDR1 SGHTA, CDR2 FQGNSA. Sequencing input: naive CD4+ T cells sorted from blood. Subset meaning: CD45RA+ positively selected. The rearrangement joins TRBV7-2 to TRBJ2-1; D possibly corresponds to TRBD1 (5 bases). The origin of this receptor is a woman aged 25 to 39 in good health. The CDR3 spells CASSWEHWGGEQFF. DNA of the CDR3: TGTGCCAGCAGCTGGGAACACTGGGGCGGTGAGCAGTTCTTC.